This TCR beta chain was sequenced for a study of beta chain features in type 1 diabetes. Study-wide findings and caveats: Type 1 diabetes patients had fewer VDJ junction insertions and more deletions.

What was sequenced were expressed TCRB transcripts, since all of the isolated RNA had been reverse transcribed. Deep immunoSEQ sequencing covered naive, central memory and regulatory T cell samples. Generated by immunoSEQ multiplex PCR, the TCRdb table keeps only in-frame clones and is missing some. The table includes roughly 400,000 clones, more than 12% detected once. It was one heparinised blood draw, averaging around 120 mL, that each donor gave. Sorting of CD4+ naive, central memory, regulatory and stem cell-like memory cells was performed via CD45RO/CCR7/CD25/CD127/CD95/CD27. Note on this clone: Its antigen remains unidentified.

The CDR3 length is 16 residues. The germline V gene encodes CDR1 SGHVS and CDR2 FQNEAQ. V lost 5 bases to trimming and J lost 4 bases; unmatched junction nucleotides: 12. The TCR sequence derives from a woman aged 18-29 years in good health. The material sequenced was naive CD4+ T cells from blood. The chain joins TRBV7-8 to TRBJ1-2; 8 nucleotides line up with TRBD1. CDR3 DNA: TGTGCCAGCAGCCCCCGGGACAGGCCTTCCTTCTATGGCTACACCTTC. It codes for CASSPRDRPSFYGYTF.